This TCR beta chain was sequenced for a study of response to subunit inactivated influenza vaccine (dated by TCRdb to about 2018). In the study overall: Deep quantitative T cell receptor repertoire profiling was used in the study to track responses to a trivalent subunit inactivated influenza vaccine.

Libraries were prepared through RT-PCR. TCRdb names Illumina HiSeq 2500 as the instrument used. The public reads were reprocessed in TCRdb via fastp at Q25 and MiXCR, keeping in-frame beta chains. CDR3 protein sequences are deduplicated, and each keeps its most common genes and DNA. The table for this sample lists approximately 300,000 distinct CDR3 sequences; about 20% of them were counted only once. In total, the top ten clones hold around a tenth of the sample. A word on this clonotype: Its antigen specificity is not known. No quality values exist for individual bases; no much larger clone is one base distant.

Broad study findings and their caveats: According to the authors, only a limited number of new T cells may be recruited by each seasonal influenza vaccination.

CDR1 and CDR2 are read off the germline V gene as SGDLS and YYNGEE. The CDR3 measures 15 amino acids from cysteine to phenylalanine. Only the CDR3 part of the read is kept: 45 bases, read in frame from the first base. Relative to germline, V is missing 5 bases and J is missing 4 bases, with 5 bases of the junction outside any gene match. This chain joins TRBV9 to TRBJ2-1; TRBD2 lines up with 11 middle nucleotides. This specimen was PBMCs from blood, taken 21 months after vaccination. The receptor's source is a man aged 50 to 69 who received an inactivated influenza vaccine. Donor details come from another sample of the same person, matched by shared clones. The CDR3 protein is CASSAIAGGYNEQFF. The nucleotide sequence is given as TGTGCCAGCAGTGCTATAGCGGGAGGGTACAATGAGCAGTTCTTC. Here the CDR3 is joined to the reference TRBV9 and TRBJ2-1 genes, and the full variable domain is: DSGVTQTPKHLITATGQRVTLRCSPRSGDLSVYWYQQSLDQGLQFLIQYYNGEERAKGNILERFSAQQFPDLHSELNLSSLELGDSALYFCASSAIAGGYNEQFFGPGTRLTVL.